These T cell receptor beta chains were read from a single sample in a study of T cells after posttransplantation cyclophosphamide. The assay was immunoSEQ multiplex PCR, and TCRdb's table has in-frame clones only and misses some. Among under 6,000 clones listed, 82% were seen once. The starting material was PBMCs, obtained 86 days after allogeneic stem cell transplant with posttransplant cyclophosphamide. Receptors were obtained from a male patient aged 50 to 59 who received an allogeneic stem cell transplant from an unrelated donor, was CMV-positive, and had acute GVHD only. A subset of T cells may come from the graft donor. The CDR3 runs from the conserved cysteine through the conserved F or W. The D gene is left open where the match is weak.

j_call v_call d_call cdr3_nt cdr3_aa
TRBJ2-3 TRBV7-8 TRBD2 TGTGCCAGCGGGGATGGGAGGGGCTACGATACGCAGTATTTT CASGDGRGYDTQYF
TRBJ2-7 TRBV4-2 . TGTGCCAGCAGCCAAGAGGAGGGTCGGGAGCAGTACTTC CASSQEEGREQYF
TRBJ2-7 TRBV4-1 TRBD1 TGCGCCAGCAGCCCAATGAACAGGGGGGATTCGGACGAGCAGTACTTC CASSPMNRGDSDEQYF
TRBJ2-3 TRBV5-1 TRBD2 TGCGCCAGCAGCCACCAGCGGGGGGTAGGCACAGATACGCAGTATTTT CASSHQRGVGTDTQYF
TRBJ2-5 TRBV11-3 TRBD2 TGTGCCAGCAGCTTAGGCTTAAACGGACTAGCAGGGGAAGAGACCCAGTACTTC CASSLGLNGLAGEETQYF
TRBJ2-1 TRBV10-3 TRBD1 TGTGCCATCACCTCCGGGACAGCGGACAATGAGCAGTTCTTC CAITSGTADNEQFF
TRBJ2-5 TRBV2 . TGTGCCAGCAGTGAACGGGCAGGGGGGCAGACCCAGTACTTC CASSERAGGQTQYF
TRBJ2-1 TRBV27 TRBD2 TGTGCCAGCAGAGCGGGGGACAATGAGCAGTTCTTC CASRAGDNEQFF
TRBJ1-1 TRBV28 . TGTGCCAGCAGTGGGACACATCTGTTTCCCGTTGAAGCTTTCTTT CASSGTHLFPVEAFF
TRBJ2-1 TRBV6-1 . TGTGCCAGCACCAATGAAGGGGGTCCCTACAATGAGCAGTTCTTC CASTNEGGPYNEQFF